This T cell receptor (beta chain) was documented in a study of cytomegalovirus exposure and HLA in healthy donors. The PCR made use of 60 Vbeta and 13 Jbeta primers. Using immunoSEQ multiplex PCR, the repertoire was profiled, and TCRdb retains in-frame clones only, with some absent. The sample shows about 130,000 clones, less than 85% of them seen only once. The study's findings and limits: What a later analysis reportedly showed was that an Asian-associated ancestry cluster had fewer N-insertions than the 666-donor mean. Sequencing likely generated an artifact that appeared as a cluster of highly shared sequence variants.

CDR1 and CDR2 from the germline V gene are SEHNR and FQNEAQ (reference sequence). Trimming took 5 bases from V and 7 from J, leaving 14 bases between them. The CDR3 covers 13 residues. To note about this clone: Its antigen remains unknown.

The receptor comes from a man aged 35 to 55 in good health and CMV-seronegative. This chain connects TRBV7-9 to TRBJ1-2; D gene unclear. Sequenced: PBMCs. The CDR3 sequence: CASSSTTTGGYTF. The CDR3 DNA follows: TGTGCCAGCAGCAGCACTACCACGGGTGGCTACACCTTC.